The 18 T cell receptor beta chains below were found in one sample sequenced in a study of cytomegalovirus exposure and HLA in healthy donors. The data were produced by immunoSEQ multiplex PCR, yet TCRdb's version contains in-frame clones alone and is incomplete. The table lists some 83,000 clones, 94% of them singletons, with approximately 2.1% in the top ten. The sample taken for sequencing was PBMCs. The receptors were gathered from a woman aged 18-29 years in good health and CMV-seronegative.

V gene TRBV5-1 combines with J gene TRBJ2-1, with 7 bases identical to TRBD2. The CDR3 sequence is 18 residues long. Germline CDR1 SGHRS, CDR2 YFSETQ. Trimming at V came to 0 bases and at J to 0 bases, leaving 9 bases not matched to a gene. In DNA, the CDR3 is TGCGCCAGCAGCTTGGGGGTGGCGGGAGTTAGCTCCTACAATGAGCAGTTCTTC. Its protein product is CASSLGVAGVSSYNEQFF.

This clone was found a few times. CDR3 amino acids: CASSDSGGTATDTQYF. The CDR3 DNA reads TGTGCCAGCAGTGACTCAGGGGGGACAGCCACAGATACGCAGTATTTT. The V gene is TRBV6-4, the J gene TRBJ2-3; TRBD1 might be the D (7 bases). V lost 0 bases and J lost 2, with 12 bases in between. The CDR3 runs 16 residues. Germline V CDR1 and CDR2: MRHNA, SNTAGT.

Written as DNA, the CDR3 is TGCGCCAGCAGCCGCACCGAGGGCACTGAAGCTTTCTTT. It specifies CASSRTEGTEAFF. The chain recombines TRBV4-1 with TRBJ1-1; D remains ambiguous. This CDR3 region has 13 residues. Looked up from germline, CDR1 is MGHRA and CDR2 is YSYEKL. V lost 4 bases and J lost 4, with 10 bases in between.

The rearrangement joins TRBV28 to TRBJ1-1; D unclear. V shed 3 bases and J shed 11 bases, with 19 bases lying between them. The germline gives CDR1 MDHEN, CDR2 SYDVKM. The CDR3 extends over 14 amino acids. CDR3 in amino acids: CASSFPSGTLGAFF. CDR3 bases: TGTGCCAGCAGTTTCCCCAGTGGAACCCTCGGGGCTTTCTTT. Using reference TRBV28 and TRBJ1-1 for the parts outside the CDR3, the full variable domain is DVKVTQSSRYLVKRTGEKVFLECVQDMDHENMFWYRQDPGLGLRLIYFSYDVKMKEKGDIPEGYSVSREKKERFSLILESASTNQTSMYLCASSFPSGTLGAFFGQGTRLTVV.

This clone was detected only once. The rearrangement uses TRBV5-5 and TRBJ1-2, with no clear D. The CDR3 sequence is 14 residues long. CDR1 is SGHKS, CDR2 YYEKEE, per germline (reference sequence). V lost 2 bases to trimming and J lost 2 bases, with 10 bases between them. CDR3 residues: CASSFPHGNYGYTF. The CDR3 DNA reads as TGTGCCAGCAGCTTCCCCCACGGGAACTATGGCTACACCTTC. Filled out from reference TRBV5-5 and TRBJ1-2, the complete variable domain reads DAGVTQSPTHLIKTRGQQVTLRCSPISGHKSVSWYQQVLGQGPQFIFQYYEKEERGRGNFPDRFSARQFPNYSSELNVNALLLGDSALYLCASSFPHGNYGYTFGSGTRLTVV.

This rearrangement joins TRBV19 to TRBJ2-7, with TRBD2 matching 9 bases. The germline CDR1 and CDR2 sequences are LNHDA and SQIVND (reference sequence). CDR3 length: 15 residues. The V gene end was trimmed by 2 bases and the J gene end by 2 bases; junction bases not matched to a gene: 4. CDR3 coding DNA: TGTGCCAGTAGTATATTTGGCGGGAGGGCCTACGAGCAGTACTTC. Encoded protein: CASSIFGGRAYEQYF.

The chain links TRBV7-6 to TRBJ1-5; TRBD1 is a possible D gene (5 bases). This CDR3 comprises 14 residues. Per germline, CDR1 SGHVS and CDR2 FNYEAQ. V was clipped by 2 bases and J by 0 bases, with 5 bases between them. As DNA, the CDR3 is TGTGCCAGCAGCTTACAGGGTAGCAATCAGCCCCAGCATTTT. This sequence encodes CASSLQGSNQPQHF.

The rearrangement joins TRBV19 to TRBJ2-3; D not certain. V was clipped by 4 bases and J by 0 bases, with 11 bases between them. Germline lookup yields CDR1 LNHDA and CDR2 SQIVND (reference sequence). The CDR3 has 15 residues. CDR3: CASSSTTTSTDTQYF. CDR3 nucleotide sequence: TGTGCCAGTAGTAGTACTACCACAAGCACAGATACGCAGTATTTT.

The gene calls are TRBV27 and TRBJ2-1; 9 positions agree with TRBD2. Per the germline V gene, CDR1 is MNHEY and CDR2 is SMNVEV (reference sequence). CDR3 length equals 18 residues. The V segment lost 0 bases and the J segment 0 bases; nucleotides outside the gene matches: 6. CDR3 nucleotide sequence: TGTGCCAGCAGTTTATCCGGACTAGCGCCGAGCTCCTACAATGAGCAGTTCTTC. Its protein is CASSLSGLAPSSYNEQFF.

The chain joins TRBV7-2 to TRBJ2-5; TRBD1 matches 7 bases. CDR3 size: 14 residues. Germline values: CDR1 SGHTA, CDR2 FQGNSA. V trimming: 3 bases; J trimming: 5 bases; junction bases outside the gene matches: 6. Written as DNA, the CDR3 is TGTGCCAGCAGCTTTCAGACAGGGCGGGAGACCCAGTACTTC. As protein: CASSFQTGRETQYF. Variable domain in full (rest from reference TRBV7-2 and TRBJ2-5): GAGVSQSPSNKVTEKGKDVELRCDPISGHTALYWYRQSLGQGLEFLIYFQGNSAPDKSGLPSDRFSAERTGGSVSTLTIQRTQQEDSAVYLCASSFQTGRETQYFGPGTRLLVL.

The chain has TRBV5-1 and TRBJ2-1, with D unresolved. The CDR3 sequence is 15 residues long. Germline assignment: CDR1 SGHRS and CDR2 YFSETQ. V gave up 0 bases and J gave up 8 bases, with 15 bases separating them. The CDR3 here is CASSLGWPDADEQFF. The CDR3 DNA follows: TGCGCCAGCAGCTTGGGATGGCCAGATGCGGATGAGCAGTTCTTC.

This clone came up once. The chain carries TRBV5-6 and TRBJ2-1, with 7 positions matching TRBD2. The length of the CDR3 is 15 residues. V was clipped by 4 bases and J by 3 bases; unmatched bases: 7. Per the germline V gene, CDR1 is SGHDT and CDR2 is YYEEEE. The CDR3 coding sequence is TGTGCCAGCAGCCGGAGAGCGGGAAACTACAATGAGCAGTTCTTC. Its translation is CASSRRAGNYNEQFF.

The chain employs TRBV6-1 and TRBJ2-3; 7 positions match TRBD1. The CDR3 has 14 residues. V lost 8 bases to trimming and J lost 0 bases; unmatched junction nucleotides: 5. Germline V lookup: CDR1 MNHNS, CDR2 SASEGT. In DNA form, the CDR3 reads TGTGCCAGCGGGACAGAACTTAGCACAGATACGCAGTATTTT. Translated: CASGTELSTDTQYF.

The genes are TRBV6-5 and TRBJ1-6, with D possibly being TRBD1 (6 bases). There are 16 residues in the CDR3. Germline V CDR1 and CDR2: MNHEY, SVGAGI. V was pared by 4 bases and J by 3 bases, with 13 bases between. DNA of the CDR3: TGTGCCAGCAGTTGGGGGCGGACAGTCTATAATTCACCCCTCCACTTT. It translates to CASSWGRTVYNSPLHF.

The chain uses TRBV18 and TRBJ1-6, with a tentative D call TRBD1 (5 bases). In germline, CDR1 is KGHSH, CDR2 LQKENI. The CDR3 spans 16 residues. The ends were cut back, 2 bases at V and 9 bases at J, with 17 bases in the middle. CDR3 sequence (DNA): TGTGCCAGCTCACCAGGTCGACAGAAGGGAGGTTCACCCCTCCACTTT. Translated: CASSPGRQKGGSPLHF.

The chain carries TRBV19 and TRBJ1-5; no definite D call. Germline assignment: CDR1 LNHDA and CDR2 SQIVND (reference sequence). CDR3 length: 15 residues. V shed 6 bases and J shed 0 bases, with 12 bases lying between them. The CDR3 region has the DNA TGTGCCAGTAGAAGAGGAATGGATAGCAATCAGCCCCAGCATTTT. Encoded protein: CASRRGMDSNQPQHF.

The chain links TRBV4-1 to TRBJ1-1; D call uncertain. Germline CDR1 is MGHRA and CDR2 is YSYEKL. Trimming cost V 1 base and J 6 bases, with 15 bases left between them. The length of the CDR3 is 15 residues. The CDR3 nucleotides are TGCGCCAGCAGCCAAGGAGGAGGGAGAGTTTCTGAAGCTTTCTTT. Translation: CASSQGGGRVSEAFF.

The chain has TRBV7-9 and TRBJ2-2; TRBD2 aligns across 8 bases. Germline CDR1 is SEHNR and CDR2 is FQNEAQ (reference sequence). The length of the CDR3 is 14 residues. V shed 3 bases and J 5 bases; nucleotides not matched to a gene: 2. The chain's CDR3 is CASSFSSGTGELFF. CDR3 in DNA: TGTGCCAGCAGCTTTTCTAGCGGGACCGGGGAGCTGTTTTTT. The whole variable domain, filled in from reference TRBV7-9 and TRBJ2-2, reads DTGVSQNPRHKITKRGQNVTFRCDPISEHNRLYWYRQTLGQGPEFLTYFQNEAQLEKSRLLSDRFSAERPKGSFSTLEIQRTEQGDSAMYLCASSFSSGTGELFFGEGSRLTVL.